The 5 T cell receptor beta chains below were found in one sample sequenced in a study of shared clonotypes between healthy human individuals. Sequenced by immunoSEQ multiplex PCR; TCRdb stores in-frame clones only, minus some. The sample includes roughly 1,500,000 clones, 97% to 99% of them seen just once. Sequenced material: naive CD4+ T cells sorted from blood. The subset here: CD45RA+ positively selected. These receptors were taken from a man aged 25 to 40 in good health.

The V gene is TRBV4-1, the J gene TRBJ1-1; no firm D call. The CDR3 totals 15 residues. Trimming cost V 1 base and J 8 bases, with 17 bases left between them. CDR1 is MGHRA, CDR2 YSYEKL, per germline. In DNA form, the CDR3 reads TGCGCCAGCAGCCAAGGTCGGGTTAATGGCGGGGAAGCTTTCTTT. Translated, it gives CASSQGRVNGGEAFF.

This chain joins TRBV5-1 and TRBJ1-2; 8 nucleotides match TRBD1. CDR3 length: 14 amino acids. Germline assignment: CDR1 SGHRS and CDR2 YFSETQ. V trimming: 4 bases; J trimming: 7 bases; junction bases outside the gene matches: 9. CDR3 residues: CASSTDRGGPGYTF. CDR3 DNA sequence: TGCGCCAGCAGCACAGACAGGGGAGGTCCTGGCTACACCTTC.

The V call is TRBV19, the J call TRBJ2-1; D not resolved. The CDR3 spans 14 residues. The germline V and J ends were trimmed by 3 bases and 4 bases, with 10 bases remaining between them. The germline V gene encodes CDR1 LNHDA and CDR2 SQIVND (reference sequence). CDR3 sequence: CASSIVGPYNEQFF. CDR3 nucleotides: TGTGCCAGTAGTATCGTCGGGCCTTACAATGAGCAGTTCTTC. Filled out from reference TRBV19 and TRBJ2-1, the complete variable domain reads DGGITQSPKYLFRKEGQNVTLSCEQNLNHDAMYWYRQDPGQGLRLIYYSQIVNDFQKGDIAEGYSVSREKKESFPLTVTSAQKNPTAFYLCASSIVGPYNEQFFGPGTRLTVL.

This chain links TRBV11-3 with TRBJ2-1, with 9 bases lining up with TRBD1. CDR3 length: 17 residues. V shed 5 bases, J shed 7 bases, and the junction held 15 bases outside the gene matches. Germline V lookup: CDR1 SGHNT, CDR2 YENEEA. CDR3 residues: CASSEGSGTGLGNEQFF. The CDR3 DNA follows: TGTGCCAGCAGCGAAGGATCCGGGACAGGGCTTGGTAATGAGCAGTTCTTC.

The J gene is TRBJ2-7, the V gene TRBV15; TRBD1 is a possible D gene (6 bases). Trimming left V 7 bases short and J 3 bases short, with 7 bases between. Germline-derived CDR1 and CDR2 are LNHNV and YYDKDF (reference sequence). The CDR3 runs to 11 residues. CDR3 in DNA: TGTGCCACCAAACAGGGCTACGAGCAGTACTTC. Translated, it gives CATKQGYEQYF.